Following are 27 T cell receptor beta chains from one sample sequenced in a study of blood T cells in healthy people across ages. Combining a sample-barcoded 5' primer with a J-beta primer mix, a second PCR ran for about 7 to 12 cycles. TCRdb re-derived calls from the 5' RACE reads in MiXCR, one entry per CDR3 protein. The table shows some 760,000 distinct CDR3 sequences, with 20% to 30% occurring only once. The same data also contributed to another study, on T cells of mothers and their children.

The material sequenced was blood. The receptor source for this set is a boy between 10 and 17 years old in good health.

This chain links TRBV30 with TRBJ1-4; D not resolved. This CDR3 comprises 12 residues. Germline lookup yields CDR1 GTSNPN and CDR2 SVGIG (reference sequence). The V end lost 1 base, the J end lost 6 bases, and 6 bases lay between the germline ends. CDR3 amino acids: CAWSGQYEKLFF. CDR3 DNA sequence: TGTGCCTGGAGTGGCCAGTATGAAAAACTGTTTTTT.

The V call is TRBV20-1, the J call TRBJ2-5; D gene uncertain. Trimming removed 6 bases from V and 1 base from J, with 12 bases in between. The CDR3 spans 13 residues. Per the germline V gene, CDR1 is DFQATT and CDR2 is SNEGSKA (reference sequence). In nucleotides, the CDR3 is TGCAGTGCCCGATTTGAAAGCCAAGAGACCCAGTACTTC. Translating gives CSARFESQETQYF.

This clonotype was detected a few times. The CDR3 sequence: CASSPVAGGRETQYF. CDR3 bases: TGCGCCAGCAGCCCGGTAGCGGGGGGTCGAGAGACCCAGTACTTC. V gene TRBV5-1 combines with J gene TRBJ2-5, with 10 bases lining up with TRBD2. Germline assignment: CDR1 SGHRS and CDR2 YFSETQ. CDR3 length equals 15 residues. The V and J ends lost 4 bases and 4 bases, in that order; junction bases with no gene match: 7.

Of note for this clonotype: A read error may account for a junction end that differs from germline. The V call is TRBV16, the J call TRBJ2-7; D unresolved. This CDR3 has 14 amino acids. The V gene's germline CDR1 is KGHSY and CDR2 FQNENV. CDR3 in DNA: TGTGCCGGCAGCCAATTCAGAAGATCCTACGAGCAGTACTTC. Its protein product is CAGSQFRRSYEQYF. Supplemented by reference TRBV16 and TRBJ2-7, the full variable domain reads GEEVAQTPKHLVRGEGQKAKLYCAPIKGHSYVFWYQQVLKNEFKFLISFQNENVFDETGMPKERFSAKCLPNSPCSLEIQATKLEDSAVYFCAGSQFRRSYEQYFGPGTRLTVT.

The chain has TRBV19 and TRBJ2-3; D may correspond to TRBD1 or TRBD2 (5 bases each). Deletions cut 6 bases from V and 1 base from J, with 17 bases between. CDR1 LNHDA and CDR2 SQIVND come from the germline V gene (reference sequence). This CDR3 comprises 16 residues. Written as DNA, the CDR3 is TGTGCCAGTAGCCCCCTGGGGCGGGCCGGCACAGATACGCAGTATTTT. It codes for CASSPLGRAGTDTQYF.

This clonotype was counted a few times. The chain links TRBV3-1 to TRBJ2-3; D is unclear. The CDR3 length is 14 residues. With 4 bases removed from V and 0 bases from J, the gap between germline ends came to 8 bases. Germline CDR1 LGHDT, CDR2 YNNKEL (reference sequence). In DNA, the CDR3 is TGTGCCAGCAGCCCCTCGTCGAGCACAGATACGCAGTATTTT. Translating it yields CASSPSSSTDTQYF.

There are a few counts of this clonotype. V gene TRBV7-8 combines with J gene TRBJ2-5; TRBD1 matches 8 bases. Trimming removed 4 bases from V and 5 bases from J; junction bases left unmatched: 6. In germline, CDR1 is SGHVS, CDR2 FQNEAQ. There are 14 residues in the CDR3. CDR3 sequence (DNA): TGTGCCAGCAGCTGGACAGGGATTGAGGAGACCCAGTACTTC. Its translation: CASSWTGIEETQYF.

This clonotype was observed a few times. The chain carries TRBV14 and TRBJ2-4; no definite D call. The CDR3 contains 14 residues. Trimming stripped 3 bases from V and 9 bases from J, with 15 bases between. The V gene's germline CDR1 is SGHDN and CDR2 FVKESK. The CDR3 spells CASSHGKPTGIQYF. The CDR3 DNA reads TGTGCCAGCAGCCACGGTAAACCTACCGGCATTCAGTACTTC.

This clonotype was recorded a few times. The CDR3 nucleotides read TGTGCCAGCAGCTTAGAATTGGGGCGGGGCCACGCGGCCCAGTACTTC. Its protein product is CASSLELGRGHAAQYF. The rearrangement joins TRBV7-2 to TRBJ2-5; D is perhaps TRBD2 (6 bases). In germline, CDR1 is SGHTA, CDR2 FQGNSA. The CDR3 is 16 amino acids. V was clipped by 1 base and J by 9 bases, with 21 bases between them.

As concerns this clonotype: A read error may produce the germline difference seen at one junction end. The rearrangement uses TRBV28 and TRBJ2-1; D perhaps matches TRBD2 (6 bases). CDR3 length equals 13 residues. The germline V gene has CDR1 MDHEN and CDR2 SYDVKM. The CDR3 reads CATSRDSYNGQFF. CDR3 bases: TGTGCCACCTCTCGGGACTCCTACAATGGGCAGTTCTTC.

This clonotype showed up just a few times. A read error may produce the germline difference seen at one junction end. The J gene is TRBJ1-1, the V gene TRBV27, with a tentative D call TRBD1 (6 bases). The CDR3 contains 14 residues. The germline V gene encodes CDR1 MNHEY and CDR2 SMNVEV (reference sequence). The CDR3 loop reads CTSSLNRVNTEAFF. The CDR3 region has the DNA TGTACCAGCAGTTTAAACAGGGTGAACACTGAAGCTTTCTTT.

The chain has TRBV29-1 and TRBJ2-7; maybe TRBD1 (5 bases). CDR1 SQVTM and CDR2 ANQGSEA come from the germline V gene. Trimming pared 4 bases from V and 6 bases from J, leaving 13 bases between. The CDR3 contains 12 residues. This CDR3 reads CSVARGSGEQYF. For the CDR3, the DNA is TGCAGCGTTGCTAGGGGTTCGGGCGAGCAGTACTTC.

This clonotype showed up just a few times. The chain links TRBV18 to TRBJ1-1; TRBD1 agrees at 7 bases. V trimming: 3 bases; J trimming: 4 bases; junction bases outside the gene matches: 5. This CDR3 is built from 14 residues. The germline V gene encodes CDR1 KGHSH and CDR2 LQKENI. The CDR3 sequence: CASSPGQTSTEAFF. CDR3 in DNA: TGTGCCAGCTCACCGGGACAGACCAGCACTGAAGCTTTCTTT.

The chain couples TRBV7-3 to TRBJ2-7; 8 bases match TRBD2. This CDR3 spans 15 amino acids. The V gene's germline CDR1 is SGHTA and CDR2 FQGTGA. V lost 1 base, J lost 2 bases, and 4 bases stayed unmatched. The CDR3 nucleotides read TGTGCCAGCAGCTTAATGGCGGGGGGAACCTACGAGCAGTACTTC. It translates to CASSLMAGGTYEQYF.

The chain is built from TRBV20-1 and TRBJ2-1; D is undetermined. Matching the DNA end better, TRBJ2-5 makes the J call doubtful. This CDR3 is built from 13 residues. The germline V gene encodes CDR1 DFQATT and CDR2 SNEGSKA (reference sequence). This CDR3 is CSASRTKKETQYF. CDR3 sequence (DNA): TGCAGTGCTAGCAGGACCAAAAAAGAGACCCAGTACTTC.

As regards this clonotype: This is likely a read error, given that the CDR3 carries no conserved phenylalanine or tryptophan at its end. The chain recombines TRBV18 with TRBJ1-1; D is unclear. Trimming shortened V by 5 bases and J by 3 bases, and 7 bases separated the two germline ends. This CDR3 region has 12 residues. The germline CDR1 and CDR2 sequences are KGHSH and LQKENI. The CDR3 loop reads CASSKTDTEAFS. The DNA for the CDR3 is TGTGCCAGCTCAAAGACGGACACTGAAGCTTTCTCT.

As concerns this clonotype: This CDR3 is missing its conserved last phenylalanine or tryptophan, likely due to a read error. V is TRBV10-3 and J is TRBJ1-1, with D unclear. This CDR3 has 12 amino acids. The germline V and J ends were trimmed by 11 bases and 5 bases, with 15 bases remaining between them. Germline V CDR1 and CDR2: ENHRY, SYGVKD. CDR3 in amino acids: CAADGVGTEAFL. The CDR3 nucleotides read TGTGCCGCCGACGGGGTGGGAACTGAAGCTTTCTTA.

This clonotype has only a few counts. The chain recombines TRBV15 with TRBJ2-1, with 9 bases matching TRBD1. Per germline, CDR1 LNHNV and CDR2 YYDKDF (reference sequence). J gave up 7 bases and V 9 bases, and 13 bases lay outside the gene matches. The CDR3 consists of 15 residues. The CDR3 coding sequence is TGTGCCACGAGAGAAGGGACAGGGTCTGTAAATGAGCAGTTCTTC. Translation gives CATREGTGSVNEQFF.

This chain uses TRBV29-1 with TRBJ2-1, with 11 bases lining up with TRBD2. The CDR3 covers 15 residues. Unmatched junction bases numbered 9, after V lost 6 bases and J lost 5 bases. Germline CDR1 and CDR2: SQVTM and ANQGSEA. This CDR3 reads CSVPSGLAGNNEQFF. For the CDR3, the DNA is TGCAGCGTGCCCAGTGGACTAGCGGGTAACAATGAGCAGTTCTTC.

This clonotype was seen only a few times. The V gene is TRBV6-6, the J gene TRBJ2-1; TRBD1 might be the D (5 bases). The CDR3 contains 15 residues. The germline CDR1 and CDR2 sequences are MNHNY and SVGAGI (reference sequence). Trimming took 0 bases from V and 4 from J, leaving 10 bases between them. The CDR3, as DNA: TGTGCCAGCAGTTACTCGGCAGGGTGGTACAATGAGCAGTTCTTC. This encodes CASSYSAGWYNEQFF.

This clonotype was seen more than once but under ten times. The chain uses TRBV6-2 or TRBV6-3 and TRBJ2-1; 15 bases agree with TRBD2. CDR3 length: 17 residues. J lost 5 bases, V lost 5 bases, and 7 bases had no gene match. Per germline, CDR1 MNHEY and CDR2 SVGEGT. DNA of the CDR3: TGTGCCAGCAGTCCATGGACTAGCGGGAGGGCCGACAATGAGCAGTTCTTC. Protein product: CASSPWTSGRADNEQFF.

Only a few counts were recorded for this clonotype. The chain links TRBV28 to TRBJ2-3, with a weak D call TRBD1 (6 bases). The assigned J gene may be wrong: the sequence end matches TRBJ1-5 better. The CDR3 is 14 residues long. CDR1 is MDHEN and CDR2 is SYDVKM in the germline V gene. The CDR3 loop reads CASIPRGGTDTQHF. CDR3 nucleotide sequence: TGTGCCAGCATTCCACGGGGGGGCACAGATACGCAGCATTTT.

The V and J genes are TRBV11-2 and TRBJ2-5; 9 bases agree with TRBD2. Germline CDR1 SGHAT, CDR2 FQNNGV. The junction had 13 bases not matched to a gene; V was cut back by 5 bases and J by 6 bases. CDR3 length: 16 amino acids. The CDR3 loop is CASSDPSSGTVKTQYF. The CDR3 nucleotides are TGTGCCAGCAGCGACCCCTCTAGCGGGACTGTCAAGACCCAGTACTTC.

This clonotype was counted between two and nine times. A junction end diverges from the germline sequence, so it may reflect a read error. The chain recombines TRBV29-1 with TRBJ2-7; perhaps TRBD2 as D (6 bases). Germline loops: CDR1 SQVTM, CDR2 ANQGSEA. The CDR3 consists of 13 residues. As DNA, the CDR3 is TGCAGCGTCGATATGGGAGGTGGATACGAGCAGTGCTTC. It encodes CSVDMGGGYEQCF.

The V gene is TRBV4-3, the J gene TRBJ1-6; 11 bases fit TRBD1. From germline, CDR1 is LGHNA and CDR2 YSLEER. V trimming: 1 base; J trimming: 9 bases; junction bases outside the gene matches: 5. The CDR3 consists of 16 residues. DNA of the CDR3: TGCGCCAGCAGCCAAGCAACCGGGACAGGGGGTTCACCCCTCCACTTT. Protein: CASSQATGTGGSPLHF.

This clonotype turned up a few times. The chain carries TRBV5-1 and TRBJ2-3; 8 bases agree with TRBD2. V gave up 4 bases and J gave up 1 base; unmatched junction bases: 8. The CDR3 spans 16 residues. Germline assignment: CDR1 SGHRS and CDR2 YFSETQ. The CDR3 DNA is TGCGCCAGCAGCCCCGGGATACTAGCGGGCACAGATACGCAGTATTTT. It codes for CASSPGILAGTDTQYF. Looking up the rest from reference TRBV5-1 and TRBJ2-3 gives the full variable domain: KAGVTQTPRYLIKTRGQQVTLSCSPISGHRSVSWYQQTPGQGLQFLFEYFSETQRNKGNFPGRFSGRQFSNSRSEMNVSTLELGDSALYLCASSPGILAGTDTQYFGPGTRLTVL.

This clonotype was seen a single time. CDR3 sequence: CASSSPLEETQYF. CDR3 coding DNA: TGTGCCAGCAGTTCCCCACTAGAAGAGACCCAGTACTTC. The chain couples TRBV12-3 or TRBV12-4 to TRBJ2-5; D is perhaps TRBD2 (5 bases). The CDR3 runs 13 residues. Trimming pared 4 bases from V and 3 bases from J, leaving 9 bases between.